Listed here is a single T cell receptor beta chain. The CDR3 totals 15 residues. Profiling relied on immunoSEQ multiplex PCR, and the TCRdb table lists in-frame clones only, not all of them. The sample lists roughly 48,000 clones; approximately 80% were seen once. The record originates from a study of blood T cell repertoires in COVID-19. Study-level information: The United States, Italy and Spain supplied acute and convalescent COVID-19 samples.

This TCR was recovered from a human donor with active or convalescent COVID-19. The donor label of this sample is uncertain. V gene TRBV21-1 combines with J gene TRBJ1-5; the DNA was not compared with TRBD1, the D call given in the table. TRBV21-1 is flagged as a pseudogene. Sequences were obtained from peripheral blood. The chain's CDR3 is CASSTTGAGGRPQHF. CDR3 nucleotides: TGTGCCAGCAGCACAACAGGGGCTGGTGGGAGGCCCCAGCATTTT.